This T cell receptor beta chain was profiled in a study of CXCR3-negative and CXCR3-positive naive CD8 T cells (dated by TCRdb to about 2019). Study-wide context: In total, some 130 million TRB reads were obtained, or roughly 1.5 +/- 0.3 million reads per library. Diversity and physicochemical repertoire analyses were performed on around ten donors pooled from two independent experiments. For the TRBV-TRBJ cluster analysis, the naive subsets came from 5 donors, while the memory cells came from 3 donors.

No count is recorded, but by frequency this clonotype is medium-sized (0.01 to 0.1%). This receptor's antigen is unknown. For each CD8+ T cell subset, flow sorting was done in triplicate, and under 350,000 cells per subset went directly into RLT lysis buffer. To keep memory contaminants out, a stringent definition of naive CD8+ T cells was applied: CD45RO-CCR7+CD27+CD95-. Peripheral blood mononuclear cells were isolated from buffy coats using standard density gradient centrifugation. A FACSAria III was used to flow-sort naive CXCR3-negative and CXCR3-positive CD8+ T cells. Total RNA was extracted from sorted cells with an RNeasy Mini Kit. Sequences SGHRS (CDR1) and YFSETQ (CDR2) are obtained from the germline V gene. CDR3 length: 15 amino acids, cysteine to phenylalanine. The DNA is not on file. On the study overall, not on this receptor specifically: Because CXCR3 expression was partially decreased after cryopreservation, freshly isolated PBMCs were used for most assays. TRB CDR3s from CXCR3-positive naive cells showed higher hydrophobicity (lower Kidera factor 4), lower energy, and higher strength and volume indices than CXCR3-negative naive cells. Because surface CD5, which is linked to self-reactivity in mice, was comparable between the naive subsets, TCR interaction strength was also inferred from TRB CDR3 physicochemical properties. Similar TRBV-TRBJ usage was shown by naive CXCR3-negative and CXCR3-positive cells from the same donor, whereas distinct patterns were shown by memory cells. Comparably high repertoire diversity was found in both naive subsets, whereas much lower repertoire diversity was found in memory CD8+ T cells.

The instrument was a NextSeq 550. The Human TCR Profiling Kit (MiLaboratory) was used to make UMI-labeled 5' RACE TRB cDNA libraries. The full amount of extracted RNA was used for cDNA synthesis, and the full amount of resulting cDNA was used for PCR amplification. Libraries were prepared in parallel using an identical number of PCR cycles. The authors' analysis ran thus. MIGEC and MiXCR extracted about 48,000 +/- 9,800 unique UMI-labeled TRB cDNA molecules per library, requiring at least two reads per UMI. On average, each library contained 40,000 +/- 10,000 functional in-frame TRB CDR3 nucleotide clonotypes without stop codons. After downsampling to 5000 UMI-labeled TRB molecules per sample, diversity metrics such as normalized Shannon-Wiener and Chao1 were calculated in VDJtools. VDJtools computed clonotype-size-weighted physicochemical properties of the central five CDR3 residues: interaction energy, strength, volume and Kidera factor 4. TCRdb reprocessed the reads; each CDR3 protein sequence makes one entry, and DNA is unavailable. These V and J calls originate from TCRdb's pipeline instead of the authors' own analysis. In this sample's table one finds fewer than 6,000 distinct CDR3 sequences. The top ten constitute around 1.5% of the sample.

This receptor chain uses TRBV5-1 and TRBJ2-7; with no DNA, the TCRdb D assignment of TRBD1 cannot be verified. The sample comprised naive CXCR3+ CD8+ T cells from blood. The cell subset or site label on this specimen signifies: CD45RO-CCR7+CD27+CD95- naive CD8+ T cells expressing CXCR3 (TNR3+). The receptor was derived from a human donor in good health. Some clones in this sample may be carry-over from other donors' samples. The CDR3 loop reads CASSQDRGLSYEQYF.